One sample yielded the 21 T cell receptor beta chains listed below, sequenced in a study of CXCR3-negative and CXCR3-positive naive CD8 T cells. The study, taken as a whole, reports: CXCR3-positive naive cells had more hydrophobic TRB CDR3s than CXCR3-negative naive cells.

The libraries of TRB cDNA were constructed through 5' RACE using UMI labels. One entry per CDR3 protein, without DNA, is what TCRdb gives after re-calling the 5' RACE reads. The sample's table shows about 50,000 distinct CDR3 sequences. Their target antigens are unknown. Sequencing input: naive CXCR3+ CD8+ T cells from blood. This sample's subset: CD45RO-CCR7+CD27+CD95- naive CD8+ T cells expressing CXCR3 (TNR3+). Source of these receptors: a human donor in good health. Some clones in this sample may be carry-over from other donors' samples.

The genes are TRBV9 and TRBJ2-2. Per germline, CDR1 SGDLS and CDR2 YYNGEE. The CDR3 covers 13 residues. The CDR3 reads CASRVENTGELFF.

The rearrangement links TRBV5-1 to TRBJ2-5; TCRdb names TRBD1, which stays unverified in the absence of DNA. Germline CDR1 SGHRS, CDR2 YFSETQ. The CDR3 is made up of 14 amino acids. The CDR3 sequence is CASSLWGRQETQYF.

The chain couples TRBV11-2 to TRBJ2-7; the D call of TRBD2 rests on TCRdb alone, since no DNA is present to check it. The germline CDR1 and CDR2 sequences are SGHAT and FQNNGV. The CDR3 extends over 14 amino acids. The CDR3 sequence: CASSSTSGGKVQYF.

J is TRBJ1-1 and V is TRBV29-1; TCRdb's D gene call, TRBD1, goes unchecked for lack of DNA. Germline V gene data show CDR1 as SQVTM and CDR2 as ANQGSEA. CDR3 length: 13 residues. CDR3 residues: CSVEQGMNTEAFF.

The chain carries TRBV7-8 and TRBJ1-2; there is no DNA to check the TCRdb D call of TRBD1. Germline V lookup: CDR1 SGHVS, CDR2 FQNEAQ. The CDR3 has 17 amino acids. The CDR3 reads CASRNTQVGGEDYGYTF.

The chain joins TRBV7-3 to TRBJ2-3; TCRdb selects TRBD1, and the lack of DNA leaves this call unchecked. Looked up from germline, CDR1 is SGHTA and CDR2 is FQGTGA. The CDR3 is made up of 16 amino acids. This CDR3 is CASSTPGGGGTDTQYF.

This chain connects TRBV23-1 to TRBJ2-1; TCRdb designates TRBD1, a call that cannot be tested without DNA. Being an ORF, TRBV23-1 has a function that is uncertain. The CDR3 has 19 amino acids. CDR3 loop: CASSQPSLRGRISYNEQFF.

V and J are TRBV7-3 and TRBJ2-1. Looked up from germline, CDR1 is SGHTA and CDR2 is FQGTGA. The CDR3 consists of 14 residues. CDR3: CASSLGAPVNEQFF.

This sequence joins TRBV19 and TRBJ2-7; with no DNA, the TCRdb D assignment of TRBD2 cannot be verified. The CDR3 is 13 amino acids. CDR1 LNHDA and CDR2 SQIVND come from the germline V gene (reference sequence). The CDR3 protein is CASRGTLTYEQYF.

This chain uses TRBV15 with TRBJ2-5; TCRdb names TRBD2, which stays unverified in the absence of DNA. The germline V gene encodes CDR1 LNHNV and CDR2 YYDKDF (reference sequence). This CDR3 contains 17 residues. CDR3: CATSPGLAGGPGETQYF. Looking up the rest from reference TRBV15 and TRBJ2-5 gives the full variable domain: DAMVIQNPRYQVTQFGKPVTLSCSQTLNHNVMYWYQQKSSQAPKLLFHYYDKDFNNEADTPDNFQSRRPNTSFCFLDIRSPGLGDTAMYLCATSPGLAGGPGETQYFGPGTRLLVL.

The V and J genes are TRBV28 and TRBJ2-7; TCRdb names TRBD1, which stays unverified in the absence of DNA. The CDR3 loop spans 17 amino acids. Germline-derived CDR1 and CDR2 are MDHEN and SYDVKM. This CDR3 reads CASSFLTGTGRSYEQYF.

The chain carries TRBV14 and TRBJ2-7; TCRdb calls TRBD2, which cannot be checked without DNA. CDR3 length equals 15 residues. The germline CDR1 and CDR2 sequences are SGHDN and FVKESK. CDR3 in amino acids: CASSQTLDQTNEQYF.

This chain uses TRBV15 with TRBJ1-1. Looked up from germline, CDR1 is LNHNV and CDR2 is YYDKDF (reference sequence). The CDR3 length is 13 residues. CDR3 in amino acids: CATSRAANTEAFF.

The rearrangement links TRBV28 to TRBJ2-5; TCRdb's assignment of TRBD2 cannot be checked, as there is no DNA. CDR3 length: 14 residues. The germline V gene has CDR1 MDHEN and CDR2 SYDVKM. The CDR3 protein is CASSLRGRLETQYF.

V gene TRBV9 combines with J gene TRBJ2-3; the TCRdb call, TRBD1, lacks DNA for checking. Germline V CDR1 and CDR2: SGDLS, YYNGEE. There are 15 residues in the CDR3. Here the CDR3 reads CASSVSLSDGNTQYF.

The genes are TRBV28 and TRBJ2-1; TCRdb outputs TRBD2, but without DNA this stays unchecked. CDR1 and CDR2 from the germline V gene are MDHEN and SYDVKM. The CDR3 totals 11 residues. The CDR3 loop is CASSFRAQQFF.

V is TRBV7-3 and J is TRBJ1-2; TCRdb lists TRBD1, though no DNA is available to test this call. The V gene's germline CDR1 is SGHTA and CDR2 FQGTGA. The length of the CDR3 is 18 residues. The CDR3 protein is CASSLTGTGWRSNYGYTF.

The V call is TRBV19, the J call TRBJ2-3. This CDR3 has 15 amino acids. Per the germline V gene, CDR1 is LNHDA and CDR2 is SQIVND (reference sequence). CDR3 in amino acids: CASSMAIISTDTQYF.

This chain links TRBV6-4 with TRBJ2-1; the D call of TRBD2 rests on TCRdb alone, since no DNA is present to check it. The CDR3 contains 13 residues. Germline lookup yields CDR1 MRHNA and CDR2 SNTAGT. CDR3 amino acids: CASSDLLAGEQFF.

V is TRBV13 and J is TRBJ2-7. Germline V CDR1 and CDR2: PRHDT, FYEKMQ (reference sequence). This CDR3 has 13 amino acids. CDR3 in amino acids: CASSSIDLYEQYF.

The gene calls are TRBV29-1 and TRBJ2-7; TCRdb's D gene call, TRBD2, goes unchecked for lack of DNA. CDR1 and CDR2 (germline): SQVTM, ANQGSEA. This CDR3 region has 14 residues. CDR3 sequence reads: CSVERADSSYEQYF.